The 22 T cell receptor beta chains below come from one sample, sequenced in a study of cytomegalovirus exposure and HLA in healthy donors. PCR amplification relied on 60 Vbeta primers (plus 13 Jbeta primers). Assay used: immunoSEQ multiplex PCR; TCRdb lists only in-frame clones, some missing. The data show about 150,000 clones, around 75% seen once. Sequenced input: PBMCs. The receptors were gathered from a male donor in good health and CMV-seronegative.

This sequence joins TRBV11-2 and TRBJ2-7; maybe TRBD2 (6 bases). The CDR3 is 15 residues long. The germline gives CDR1 SGHAT, CDR2 FQNNGV. V was trimmed by 0 bases and J by 0 bases, leaving 9 bases between them. The CDR3, as DNA: TGTGCCAGCAGCTTAGATAGCGGAAACTCCTACGAGCAGTACTTC. As protein: CASSLDSGNSYEQYF.

This clone has just one count. The chain is built from TRBV19 and TRBJ1-5; no definite D call. V dropped 2 bases and J dropped 6 bases, with 17 bases sitting between them. Germline CDR1 LNHDA, CDR2 SQIVND (reference sequence). This CDR3 has 16 amino acids. The CDR3 loop is CASSIFSLGGGQPQHF. DNA of the CDR3: TGTGCCAGTAGTATATTTTCGCTGGGAGGCGGTCAGCCCCAGCATTTT.

The table lists this clone with a few counts. The rearrangement uses TRBV6-5 and TRBJ2-7, with D tentatively TRBD1 (6 bases). The CDR3 length is 15 residues. Germline V gene data show CDR1 as MNHEY and CDR2 as SVGAGI. Trimming took 8 bases from V and 2 from J, leaving 19 bases between them. CDR3 coding DNA: TGTGCCAGCGGTACAGGGTTAATGGGGACCTACGAGCAGTACTTC. It codes for CASGTGLMGTYEQYF.

The rearrangement joins TRBV27 to TRBJ1-2; 7 bases match TRBD1. In germline, CDR1 is MNHEY, CDR2 SMNVEV (reference sequence). After removal of 5 bases from V and 3 bases from J, the junction contained 3 bases not matched to a gene. The CDR3 length is 13 residues. DNA of the CDR3: TGTGCCAGCAGTCCAGGGACAGACTATGGCTACACCTTC. This encodes CASSPGTDYGYTF.

The chain joins TRBV7-8 to TRBJ2-3; D is undetermined. The length of the CDR3 is 13 residues. Germline lookup yields CDR1 SGHVS and CDR2 FQNEAQ. Trimming left V 4 bases short and J 2 bases short, with 7 bases between. The CDR3 nucleotides are TGTGCCAGCAGCTCAGGATCCACAGATACGCAGTATTTT. Its protein is CASSSGSTDTQYF.

This clone was counted a single time. V is TRBV21-1 and J is TRBJ2-1; TRBD2 is the table's D call, not checked against the DNA. TRBV21-1 is noted as a pseudogene. The CDR3 is made up of 14 amino acids. CDR3 in DNA: TGTGCCAGCAGCAAAGATAGAGTGAACAATGAGCAGTTCTTC. Translating gives CASSKDRVNNEQFF.

V and J are TRBV6-1 and TRBJ2-7, with a possible D match to TRBD2 (5 bases). This CDR3 has 15 amino acids. Deletions cut 6 bases from V and 2 bases from J, with 17 bases between. Germline V CDR1 and CDR2: MNHNS, SASEGT. The chain's CDR3 is CASRQRPGYTYEQYF. The DNA for the CDR3 is TGTGCCAGCAGGCAAAGGCCGGGGTACACCTACGAGCAGTACTTC.

The chain has TRBV11-2 and TRBJ2-5; possible D gene TRBD2, 7 bases. Germline CDR1 SGHAT, CDR2 FQNNGV. CDR3 length: 14 amino acids. V lost 4 bases and J 0 bases, leaving 9 bases between the germline ends. CDR3 in amino acids: CASSWGGNQETQYF. The CDR3, as DNA: TGTGCCAGCAGCTGGGGGGGCAACCAAGAGACCCAGTACTTC. The full variable domain, with the rest looked up from reference TRBV11-2 and TRBJ2-5, is EAGVAQSPRYKIIEKRQSVAFWCNPISGHATLYWYQQILGQGPKLLIQFQNNGVVDDSQLPKDRFSAERLKGVDSTLKIQPAKLEDSAVYLCASSWGGNQETQYFGPGTRLLVL.

This chain links TRBV10-2 with TRBJ1-2; D is ambiguous. This CDR3 is built from 15 residues. V gave up 0 bases and J gave up 2 bases, with 10 bases separating them. Germline CDR1 and CDR2: WSHSY and SAAADI. This CDR3 reads CASSESLYSNYGYTF. CDR3 nucleotides: TGCGCCAGCAGTGAGTCGCTGTACTCCAACTATGGCTACACCTTC.

The V gene is TRBV5-1, the J gene TRBJ1-4; the D gene is possibly TRBD1 (5 bases). Trimming cost V 4 bases and J 8 bases, with 15 bases left between them. This CDR3 is 14 amino acids long. Germline assignment: CDR1 SGHRS and CDR2 YFSETQ. CDR3 sequence reads: CASSPGGRGEKLFF. CDR3 sequence (DNA): TGCGCCAGCAGCCCCGGTGGGAGGGGAGAAAAACTGTTTTTT.

This clone has just a few counts. Other DNA sequences in this specimen translate into the identical CDR3. The V and J genes are TRBV9 and TRBJ1-1; D not certain. Germline loops: CDR1 SGDLS, CDR2 YYNGEE. V lost 0 bases, J lost 0 bases, and 3 bases lay in between. This CDR3 is 13 amino acids long. The CDR3 DNA reads as TGTGCCAGCAGCGTAGCAGTGAACACTGAAGCTTTCTTT. It is translated as CASSVAVNTEAFF.

This clone was recorded once. The chain uses TRBV30 and TRBJ2-2; the D gene is possibly TRBD1 (6 bases). There are 14 residues in the CDR3. Germline V lookup: CDR1 GTSNPN, CDR2 SVGIG (reference sequence). The ends were cut back, 0 bases at V and 6 bases at J, with 11 bases in the middle. CDR3 bases: TGTGCCTGGAGTGTGGGCAGGGGCCCCGGGGAGCTGTTTTTT. It codes for CAWSVGRGPGELFF.

The chain uses TRBV5-5 and TRBJ2-1, with TRBD2 matching over 12 bases. The CDR3 runs 16 residues. Germline V lookup: CDR1 SGHKS, CDR2 YYEKEE (reference sequence). Trimming at V came to 0 bases and at J to 8 bases, leaving 6 bases not matched to a gene. This CDR3 is CASSLGSSGGGDEQFF. The CDR3 DNA sequence: TGTGCCAGCAGCTTGGGATCTAGCGGGGGGGGAGATGAGCAGTTCTTC.

The chain joins TRBV10-1 to TRBJ2-7; TRBD1 aligns across 9 bases. CDR1 and CDR2 (germline): WNHNN, SYGVQD (reference sequence). The CDR3 length is 14 residues. Trimming at V came to 6 bases and at J to 3 bases, leaving 6 bases not matched to a gene. CDR3 residues: CASSPGQGLYEQYF. CDR3 DNA: TGCGCCAGCAGCCCGGGACAGGGTCTCTACGAGCAGTACTTC.

The rearrangement links TRBV7-8 to TRBJ2-2; D might be TRBD2 (6 bases). The CDR3 extends over 17 amino acids. Germline V CDR1 and CDR2: SGHVS, FQNEAQ. The ends were cut back, 5 bases at V and 2 bases at J, with 18 bases in the middle. This chain's CDR3 is CASSHTPRGENTGELFF. CDR3 DNA: TGTGCCAGCAGCCATACCCCGCGGGGAGAAAACACCGGGGAGCTGTTTTTT.

This rearrangement joins TRBV27 to TRBJ2-3; the match to TRBD1 covers 7 bases. The CDR3 sequence is 13 residues long. V gave up 5 bases and J gave up 4 bases; unmatched junction bases: 3. Per the germline V gene, CDR1 is MNHEY and CDR2 is SMNVEV (reference sequence). The chain's CDR3 is CASSHTGADTQYF. Written as DNA, the CDR3 is TGTGCCAGCAGTCACACAGGGGCAGATACGCAGTATTTT.

This clone has only a few counts. The V call is TRBV10-1, the J call TRBJ1-1; the D gene is possibly TRBD1 (5 bases). Trimming took 2 bases from V and 5 from J, leaving 9 bases between them. Germline V gene data show CDR1 as WNHNN and CDR2 as SYGVQD (reference sequence). There are 13 residues in the CDR3. The CDR3 coding sequence is TGCGCCAGCAGTGAGGGACAATGGACTGAAGCTTTCTTT. Encoded protein: CASSEGQWTEAFF.

This sequence joins TRBV5-8 and TRBJ2-5; D is perhaps TRBD1 (5 bases). This CDR3 is built from 15 residues. Germline CDR1 is SGHTS and CDR2 is YDEGEE. Trimming removed 0 bases from V and 5 bases from J, with 14 bases in between. CDR3 nucleotides: TGTGCCAGCAGCTTGGGAAGGGGATTTGGGGAGACCCAGTACTTC. Translating it yields CASSLGRGFGETQYF.

The chain is built from TRBV7-2 and TRBJ1-1, with TRBD1 as a possible D gene (5 bases). This CDR3 has 13 amino acids. With 3 bases removed from V and 5 bases from J, the gap between germline ends came to 10 bases. Germline CDR1 SGHTA, CDR2 FQGNSA. The CDR3 DNA is TGTGCCAGCAGCTTTTCCAGGGAAACTGAAGCTTTCTTT. Protein: CASSFSRETEAFF.

In its sample, this clone was seen once. The gene calls are TRBV2 and TRBJ1-4; 9 bases match TRBD1. V shed 7 bases and J 10 bases; nucleotides not matched to a gene: 7. Germline V gene lookup returns CDR1 SNHLY and CDR2 FYNNEI. The CDR3 covers 13 residues. This chain's CDR3 is CASTGQGLGKLFF. The CDR3 nucleotides read TGTGCCAGCACCGGACAGGGGTTAGGAAAACTGTTTTTT.

The J gene is TRBJ2-2, the V gene TRBV5-4; 7 bases map to TRBD2. Looked up from germline, CDR1 is SGHNT and CDR2 is YYREEE (reference sequence). This CDR3 has 13 residues. V lost 10 bases, J lost 1 base, and 4 bases stayed unmatched. CDR3 DNA sequence: TGTGCCCGCGGGAGTGAGAACACCGGGGAGCTGTTTTTT. This encodes CARGSENTGELFF.

This chain uses TRBV5-1 with TRBJ1-4; a possible D gene is TRBD1 (6 bases). The CDR3 extends over 16 amino acids. V lost 5 bases to trimming and J lost 0 bases, with 14 bases between them. Germline-derived CDR1 and CDR2 are SGHRS and YFSETQ. The CDR3 is CASSPRGAATNEKLFF. CDR3 sequence (DNA): TGCGCCAGCAGTCCTCGGGGGGCCGCAACTAATGAAAAACTGTTTTTT.